This TCR beta chain is from a study of blood T cells in healthy people across ages. Germline-derived CDR1 and CDR2 are SGHNT and YENEEA. This CDR3 spans 16 amino acids. With 5 bases clipped from V and 5 bases from J, the junction kept 12 bases outside the gene matches. With a J-beta primer mix and a sample-barcoded 5' primer, a second PCR ran about 6 to 11 cycles. TCRdb re-analysed the 5' RACE reads in MiXCR, keeping a single row per CDR3 protein. The data contain roughly 1,000,000 distinct CDR3 sequences, 20% to 25% of them singletons. In this sample, this clonotype turned up once. The same data also contributed to another study, on T cells of mothers and their children.

The material sequenced was blood. The origin of this receptor is a girl aged 2 to 10 in good health. V is TRBV11-3 and J is TRBJ2-3, with TRBD2 identical over 8 bases. CDR3 in amino acids: CASSPPSGRGVDTQYF. The CDR3 coding sequence is TGTGCCAGCAGCCCACCCTCGGGGCGGGGGGTAGATACGCAGTATTTT.